What follows describes a single T cell receptor (beta chain). Its antigen is as yet unknown. CDR1 MNHNS and CDR2 SASEGT come from the germline V gene. The CDR3 extends over 14 amino acids. The junction had 8 bases not matched to a gene; V was cut back by 9 bases and J by 5 bases. Amplified TCR beta CDR3 regions derived from RNA transcripts. Primed by the HTBI set, a first-round RT-PCR was run on the TCR CDR3. TCRdb re-called the multiplex PCR reads with MiXCR, one entry per CDR3 protein. The data contain approximately 600,000 distinct CDR3 sequences, around 21% of them singletons. These data originate in a study of T cells in Graves' hyperthyroidism and ophthalmopathy. The study included ophthalmopathy patients with Clinical Activity Score at least 3, NOSPECS grade at least 4 and duration under 3 months. Study outcomes and limitations: In blood, most of the thyroid clonotypes expanded above 0.001 were also present.

The receptor's source is a man aged 30 to 45 with Graves' ophthalmopathy. Input material: blood. The gene calls are TRBV6-1 and TRBJ2-3, with 10 bases that match TRBD2. The CDR3 loop reads CASQSGRAGDTQYF. The DNA for the CDR3 is TGTGCCAGTCAAAGCGGGAGGGCGGGAGATACGCAGTATTTT.